This T cell receptor (beta chain) was retrieved from a study of tumor-infiltrating lymphocytes in localized non-small cell lung cancer (dated by TCRdb to 2020 to 2023). Background for the entire study: The cohort covered several histologies, both smokers and never-smokers, and patients whose samples were collected after neoadjuvant chemotherapy. A total of some 60 patients were part of the paired comparison of immunoSEQ T-cell fraction between tumor and uninvolved lung. In total, the ICON cohort was made up of approximately 150 surgical patients who had localized non-small cell lung cancer and whose tumors were resected. From each patient came resected tumor tissue plus uninvolved lung tissue from that same patient, and the uninvolved lung tissue was described as non-adjacent to the tumor. Alongside flow cytometry, multiplex immunofluorescence, RNA-seq, exome sequencing and proteomics, TCR sequencing was applied to the same patients as one of several integrated assays.

Comments on this clone: The specificity of this receptor is unknown. The sample holds no much larger clone one base away, and base qualities are not on file.

Overall study results and their limits: Because different assays used different pieces of the same tissue, technical variation could not be distinguished from intratumor heterogeneity. No difference in TCR-derived T-cell fraction was observed between the flow cytometry-defined immunotypes IM1 (good prognosis) and IM2 (poor prognosis). In line with immunofluorescence CD3 counts, TCRbeta sequencing supported higher T cell infiltration in tumors compared with uninvolved lung tissue. Since assay coverage differed from patient to patient depending on how much tissue was available, TCR sequencing was done for only a subset of the cohort.

CDR1 is given as SGHVS and CDR2 as FQNEAQ, both from the germline V gene. From the cysteine up to the phenylalanine, the CDR3 has a length of 16 residues. Only the CDR3 DNA stays, 48 bases, in frame from base 1. The V and J ends are trimmed by 5 bases and 4 bases, leaving 18 bases between them. TCR sequencing with the immunoSEQ assay provided the T-cell fraction in tumor and uninvolved lung tissue. The original methods were these. In the survival analysis, patients were divided into a high T-cell fraction group (upper tertile) and a low T-cell fraction group (lower two tertiles), and the two groups were compared using a log-rank test. Paired tumor versus uninvolved lung differences in T-cell fraction were tested with a signed-rank test. TCRdb's version of the immuneACCESS table is confined to in-frame rearrangements and falls short of the full clone set. An unresolved V gene accounts for under half of the shortfall where checked; the remainder is of unknown origin. The V and J calls and clone size come from that table; D and trimming were worked out from the DNA. The sample table records under 9,500 clones; about 80% of these occur just once. The top ten clones comprise around 7% of the sample.

Patient enrollment in ICON started in the first half of 2016, and the final patient was enrolled in late 2018. Fresh tumor and matched uninvolved tissue for in-depth immune analyses, including TCR sequencing, were collected from a subcohort of about 77 patients. DNA isolated from bulk tissue, without cell sorting, was used for TCR sequencing. The sequence is built from TRBV7-8 and TRBJ1-5; the D gene is perhaps TRBD1, from 6 matching bases. Input material: uninvolved lung tissue not adjacent to the tumor. The TCR originated in a human donor with non-small cell lung cancer. The bases read TGTGCCAGCAGCCGGGCCTCCGGGACAAATAATCAGCCCCAGCATTTT. It is translated as CASSRASGTNNQPQHF.